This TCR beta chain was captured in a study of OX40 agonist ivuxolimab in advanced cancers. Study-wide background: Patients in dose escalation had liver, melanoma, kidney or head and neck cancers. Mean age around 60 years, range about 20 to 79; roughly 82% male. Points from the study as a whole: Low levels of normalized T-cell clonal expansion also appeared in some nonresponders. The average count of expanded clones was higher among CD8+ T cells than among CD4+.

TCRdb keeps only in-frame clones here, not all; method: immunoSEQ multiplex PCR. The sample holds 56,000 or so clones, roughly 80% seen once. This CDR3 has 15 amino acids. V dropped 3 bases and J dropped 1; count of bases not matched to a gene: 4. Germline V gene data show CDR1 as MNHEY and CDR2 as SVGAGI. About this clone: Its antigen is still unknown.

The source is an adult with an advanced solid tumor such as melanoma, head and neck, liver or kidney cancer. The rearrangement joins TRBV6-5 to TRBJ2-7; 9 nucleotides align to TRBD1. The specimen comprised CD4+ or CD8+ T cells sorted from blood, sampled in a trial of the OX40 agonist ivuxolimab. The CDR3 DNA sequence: TGTGCCAGCAGTTATGGACAGGGGTCGTCCTACGAGCAGTACTTC. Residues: CASSYGQGSSYEQYF.